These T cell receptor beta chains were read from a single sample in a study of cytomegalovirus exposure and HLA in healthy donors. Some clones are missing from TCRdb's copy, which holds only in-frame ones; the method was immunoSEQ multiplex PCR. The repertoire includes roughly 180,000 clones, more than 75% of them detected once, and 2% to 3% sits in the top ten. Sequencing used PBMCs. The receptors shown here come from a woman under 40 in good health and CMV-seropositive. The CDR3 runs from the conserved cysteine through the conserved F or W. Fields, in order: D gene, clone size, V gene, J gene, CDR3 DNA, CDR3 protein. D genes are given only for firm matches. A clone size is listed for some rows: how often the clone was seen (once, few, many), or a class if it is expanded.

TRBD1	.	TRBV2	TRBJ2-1	TGTGCCAGCAGTGAAGAAGGACAGGGCATCTATGAGCAGTTCTTC	CASSEEGQGIYEQFF
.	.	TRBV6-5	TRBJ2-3	TGTGCCAGCAGGGAACTAGGGATCACGCAGTATTTT	CASRELGITQYF
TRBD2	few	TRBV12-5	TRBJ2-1	TGTGCTAGTGGTGGACTAGAAGGCTCCTACAATGAGCAGTTCTTC	CASGGLEGSYNEQFF
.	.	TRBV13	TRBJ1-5	TGTGCCAGCAGTCTGGGCAGGGTACAGCCCCAGCATTTT	CASSLGRVQPQHF
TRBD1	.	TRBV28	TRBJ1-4	TGTGCCAGCAAAGACAGGGTGGGAACTAATGAAAAACTGTTTTTT	CASKDRVGTNEKLFF
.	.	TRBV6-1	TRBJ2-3	TGTGCCAGCAGATATACTAGGAGCACAGATACGCAGTATTTT	CASRYTRSTDTQYF
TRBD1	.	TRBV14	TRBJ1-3	TGTGCCAGCAGCTTCGGACAGGGGGCTGGAAACACCATATATTTT	CASSFGQGAGNTIYF
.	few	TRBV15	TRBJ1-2	TGTGCCACCAGCAGTGGATGGCAGGGCGGCTATGGCTACACCTTC	CATSSGWQGGYGYTF
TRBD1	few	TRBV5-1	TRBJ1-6	TGCGCCAGCAGCGCGACGACAGGGGGCCATAATTCACCCCTCCACTTT	CASSATTGGHNSPLHF
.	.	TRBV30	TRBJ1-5	TGTGCCTGGAGTGTAAGGGAGGGTCAGCCCCAGCATTTT	CAWSVREGQPQHF
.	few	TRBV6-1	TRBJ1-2	TGTGCCAGCAGTGATGGCATAACTAACTATGGCTACACCTTC	CASSDGITNYGYTF
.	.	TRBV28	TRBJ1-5	TGTGCCAGCAGTTTACAGGTCAATCAGCCCCAGCATTTT	CASSLQVNQPQHF
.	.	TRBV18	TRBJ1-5	TGTGCCAGCTCACCGACCTCCTACCGGGGAGGTGATCAGCCCCAGCATTTT	CASSPTSYRGGDQPQHF
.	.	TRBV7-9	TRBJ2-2	TGTGCCAGCAGCTTAGCCGGCCACCGTGGGAGCGGTAACACCGGGGAGCTGTTTTTT	CASSLAGHRGSGNTGELFF
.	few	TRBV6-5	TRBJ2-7	TGTGCCAGCAGTTATCGGGGGTATGACGAGCAGTACTTC	CASSYRGYDEQYF
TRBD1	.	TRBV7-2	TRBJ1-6	TGTGCCAGCCGGGAGTGGAGGGGGCTGGAAGGTTCACCCCTCCACTTT	CASREWRGLEGSPLHF
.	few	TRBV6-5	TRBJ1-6	TGTGCCAGCAGTCCCACCCGGAGAGCCCTCCACTTT	CASSPTRRALHF
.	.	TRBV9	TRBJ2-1	TGTGCCAGCAGCCAGGCACGAGCGGGCCTGAACTACAATGAGCAGTTCTTC	CASSQARAGLNYNEQFF
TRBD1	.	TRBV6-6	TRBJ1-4	TGTGCCAGCAGTTACCTCGGGACAGGGGGAAAAACTGTTTTT	CASSYLGTGGKTVF
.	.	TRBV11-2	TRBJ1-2	TGTGCCAGCTCCCTCATTGTTAGCATTAACTATGGCTACACCTTC	CASSLIVSINYGYTF
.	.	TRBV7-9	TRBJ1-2	TGTGCCAGCAGCTTATTCGCATCTAACCGGGGGGATTACAGCTATGGCTACACCTTC	CASSLFASNRGDYSYGYTF
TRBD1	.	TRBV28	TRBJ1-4	TGTGCCACTTCGGACAGGGGGGATAAAAAACTGTTTTTT	CATSDRGDKKLFF
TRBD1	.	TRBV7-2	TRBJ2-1	TGTGCCAGCAGCCCCACAGGGGGTCGGGTCTACAATGAGCAGTTCTTC	CASSPTGGRVYNEQFF
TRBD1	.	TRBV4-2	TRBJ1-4	TGTGCCAGCAGCTCAGGGACAGAGATTAATGAAAAACTGTTTTTT	CASSSGTEINEKLFF
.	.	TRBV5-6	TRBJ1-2	TGTGCCAGCAGCTTGGCCGAGGTCATAGATTCGGGCTACACCTTC	CASSLAEVIDSGYTF
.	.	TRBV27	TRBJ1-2	TGTGCCAGCAGTTTACAGGGGAACTATGGCTACACCTTC	CASSLQGNYGYTF
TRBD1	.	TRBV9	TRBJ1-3	TGTGCCAGCAGCCTCCTGACAGGGGGCTCTGGAAACACCATATATTTT	CASSLLTGGSGNTIYF
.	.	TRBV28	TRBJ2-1	TGTGCCAGCAGTTTACTAAACACCCAGCGGGTCTTC	CASSLLNTQRVF
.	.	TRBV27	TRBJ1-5	TGTGCCAGCCAAGAGGGGGTAACGCAGTCCCAGCATTTT	CASQEGVTQSQHF
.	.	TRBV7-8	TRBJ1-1	TGTGCCAGCAGCACCGGACAGAACACTGAAGCTTTCTTT	CASSTGQNTEAFF
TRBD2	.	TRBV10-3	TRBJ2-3	TGTGCCATCAAGCTCCAAAAGGGACTAGCGGGGGTGAGAGGCACAGATACGCAGTATTTT	CAIKLQKGLAGVRGTDTQYF
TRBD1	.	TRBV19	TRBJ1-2	TGTGCCAGCCACAGGGGAGCAGCTAACTATGGCTACACCTTC	CASHRGAANYGYTF
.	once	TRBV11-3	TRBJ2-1	TGTGCCAGCAGCCCGCTGCGGAGGGCGGGTAATGAGCAGTTCTTC	CASSPLRRAGNEQFF
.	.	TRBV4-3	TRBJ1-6	TGCGCCAGCAGCCAAGATGGGGCGGGAAAAGGATCACCCCTCCACTTT	CASSQDGAGKGSPLHF
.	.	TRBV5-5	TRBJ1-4	TGTGCCAGCAGCGCTGGCGGGACGGTCCTTGAAAAACTGTTTTTT	CASSAGGTVLEKLFF
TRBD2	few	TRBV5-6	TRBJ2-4	TGTGCCAGCAGCTTGGCCCTAGCGGGGGGAAACATTCAGTACTTC	CASSLALAGGNIQYF
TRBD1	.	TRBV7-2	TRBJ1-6	TGTGCCAGCAGCCCACAGGGGGGTAATTCACCCCTCCACTTT	CASSPQGGNSPLHF
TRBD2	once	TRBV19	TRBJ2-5	TGTGCCAGTAGCAGGATTAGCGGGGGGGGCGGGACCCAGTACTTC	CASSRISGGGGTQYF
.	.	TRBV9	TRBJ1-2	TGTGCCAGCAGCGTAGACAGTAACTATGGCTACACCTTC	CASSVDSNYGYTF
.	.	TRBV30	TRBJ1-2	TGTGCCTGGAGTCCGGGGGACTATGGCTACACCTTC	CAWSPGDYGYTF
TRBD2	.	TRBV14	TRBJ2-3	TGTGCCAGCAGCCAAGAAGGGCGGGGGGGGCCAGATACGCAGTATTTT	CASSQEGRGGPDTQYF
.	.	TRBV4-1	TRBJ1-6	TGCGCCAGCAGCCAGGGAGCCGGGGTGGATTCACCCCTCCACTTT	CASSQGAGVDSPLHF
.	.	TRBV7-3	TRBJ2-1	TGTGCCAGCAGCGAACAGGGTCATGAGCAGTTCTTC	CASSEQGHEQFF
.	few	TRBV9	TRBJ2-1	TGTGCCAGCAGCGTAGCCCGGCAGGCATACAATGAGCAGTTCTTC	CASSVARQAYNEQFF
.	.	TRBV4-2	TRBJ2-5	TGTGCCAGCAGCCAAGATCCGGGGGAGACCCAGTACTTC	CASSQDPGETQYF
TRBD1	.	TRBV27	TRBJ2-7	TGTGCCAGCAGTCTCGGGACAGGATACGAGCAGTACTTC	CASSLGTGYEQYF
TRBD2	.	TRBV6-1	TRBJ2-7	TGTGCCAGCAGTGAAGGTTCGGGGGGGGCCTACGAGCAGTACTTC	CASSEGSGGAYEQYF
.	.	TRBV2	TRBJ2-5	TGTGCCAGCACAGGACTTGGCGCGGAGCAGTACTTC	CASTGLGAEQYF
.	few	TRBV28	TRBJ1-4	TGTGCCACCTCCATCCCCCCGAGAGTGGAACTGTTTTTT	CATSIPPRVELFF
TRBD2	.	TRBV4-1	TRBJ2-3	TGCGCCAGCAGCCTTCTGTGGGTAGCGGGGGGGCCGTACACAGATACGCAGTATTTT	CASSLLWVAGGPYTDTQYF
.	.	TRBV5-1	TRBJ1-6	TGCGCCAGCAGCTTGGGGACAGTAGATTCACCCCTCCACTTT	CASSLGTVDSPLHF
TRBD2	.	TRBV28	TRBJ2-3	TGTGCCAGCAGCCGGAGGGAGGGATTCACAGATACGCAGTATTTT	CASSRREGFTDTQYF
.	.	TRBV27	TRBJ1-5	TGTGCCAGCAGTTTATCGCCGCGGAGCAATCAGCCCCAGCATTTT	CASSLSPRSNQPQHF
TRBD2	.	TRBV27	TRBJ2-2	TGTGCCACCTCGATGCTAGCGGTGACCGGGGAGCTGTTTTTT	CATSMLAVTGELFF
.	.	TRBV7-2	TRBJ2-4	TGTGCCAGCAGCTTGGACACAAACATTCAGTACTTC	CASSLDTNIQYF